This is a list of T cell receptor beta chains from one sample in a study of technical replicates of blood from a handful of donors. Assay used: immunoSEQ multiplex PCR; TCRdb lists only in-frame clones, some missing. The sample holds some 71,000 clones, nearly 98% seen once. Material: T cells isolated from PBMCs. All receptors derive from a human donor in good health. Both conserved end residues are part of each CDR3. The order of the fields is V gene, J gene, CDR3 protein.

TRBV4-1	TRBJ2-2	CASSQVGTQAGELFF
TRBV28	TRBJ1-1	CASSLPTGPIYTEAFF
TRBV5-1	TRBJ1-4	CASSLHPGQGSSLSTNEKLFF
TRBV28	TRBJ1-1	CASSDRHTEAFF
TRBV20-1	TRBJ1-1	CSASRTLEAFF
TRBV5-4	TRBJ2-7	CASSSTGSVDEQYF
TRBV5-8	TRBJ1-4	CASSISSTNEKLFF
TRBV19	TRBJ1-2	CASRTQGQDYGYTF
TRBV29-1	TRBJ1-2	CSVRSASYGYTF
TRBV28	TRBJ2-7	CASSFSLGGGRRTYEQYF
TRBV12-2	TRBJ1-2	CASRLTAGGGRPTLQGYTF
TRBV7-9	TRBJ1-2	CASSFVYSQGQLEYGYTF
TRBV28	TRBJ2-7	CASSPHYEQYF
TRBV18	TRBJ2-2	CASSPPEFTGELFF
TRBV5-1	TRBJ2-5	CASSPRTIGGWSQYF
TRBV11-3	TRBJ2-3	CASSPYTDTQYF
TRBV29-1	TRBJ2-1	CSVVGANSYNEQFF
TRBV28	TRBJ1-5	CASSTSARGNQPQHF
TRBV5-1	TRBJ1-1	CASSLDGGVEAFF
TRBV7-8	TRBJ2-2	CASSLRESWGDTGELFF
TRBV28	TRBJ2-3	CASSLAGGPGTDTQYF
TRBV2	TRBJ2-1	CASSVGGISSYNEQFF
TRBV28	TRBJ1-1	CASSLRAGTEAFF
TRBV15	TRBJ2-5	CATSSLFVAGRLQETQYF
TRBV7-9	TRBJ2-1	CASSPKSLAGGRLEQFF
TRBV7-2	TRBJ1-5	CASSFVHQGREPQHF
TRBV11-3	TRBJ2-1	CASSLLRLSGGLSSYNEQFF
TRBV11-2	TRBJ1-2	CASSLDRDSAFYGYTF
TRBV4-1	TRBJ1-3	CASSQPRSGNTIYF
TRBV27	TRBJ1-2	CASSTIDRGYGYTF
TRBV28	TRBJ2-7	CAVLSSEVMDEQYF
TRBV28	TRBJ2-1	CASSLSTAEQFF
TRBV4-2	TRBJ1-3	CASSQTDRAGNTIYF
TRBV4-2	TRBJ2-7	CASSQDRSEQYF
TRBV10-3	TRBJ2-2	CAITLANTGELFF
TRBV28	TRBJ1-1	CASSLGQATGEAFF
TRBV29-1	TRBJ1-3	CSVPIPRQGGSGNTIYF
TRBV6-1	TRBJ1-6	CASSEQGAGNSPLHF
TRBV28	TRBJ2-7	CASSAGGTYEQYF
TRBV6-1	TRBJ2-7	CASMVSLAVYEQYF
TRBV2	TRBJ1-1	CASKTDKMNTEAFF
TRBV29-1	TRBJ1-2	CSARSGNSYTF
TRBV4-1	TRBJ2-5	CASSPTGGEGRVFGETQYF
TRBV28	TRBJ1-5	CASSLGGSQPQHF
TRBV9	TRBJ1-2	CASSVGTGIGGYTF
TRBV6-5	TRBJ1-4	CASALRGATNEKLFF
TRBV10-2	TRBJ2-1	CASNPRLDNEQFF
TRBV18	TRBJ1-1	CASSPREGKNTEAFF
TRBV4-2	TRBJ2-7	CASSQVVDHEQYF